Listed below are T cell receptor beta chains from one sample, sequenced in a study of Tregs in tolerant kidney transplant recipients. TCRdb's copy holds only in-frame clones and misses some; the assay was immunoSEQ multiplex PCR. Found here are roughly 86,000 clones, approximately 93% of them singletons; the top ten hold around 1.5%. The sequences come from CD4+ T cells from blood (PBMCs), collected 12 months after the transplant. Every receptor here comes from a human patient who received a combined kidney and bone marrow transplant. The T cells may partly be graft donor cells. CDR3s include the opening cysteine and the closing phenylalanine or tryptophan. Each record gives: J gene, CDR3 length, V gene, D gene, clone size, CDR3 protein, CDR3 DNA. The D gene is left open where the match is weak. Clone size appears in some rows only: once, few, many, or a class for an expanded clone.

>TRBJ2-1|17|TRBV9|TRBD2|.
CASSASMTSGRAHEQFF
TGTGCCAGCAGCGCTTCAATGACTAGCGGGAGGGCCCATGAGCAGTTCTTC
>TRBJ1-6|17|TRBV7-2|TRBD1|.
CASSLMTGALYNSPLHF
TGTGCCAGCAGCCTAATGACAGGGGCGCTTTATAATTCACCCCTCCACTTT
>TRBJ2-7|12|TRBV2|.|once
CASRPDTYEQYF
TGTGCCAGCAGACCTGACACCTACGAGCAGTACTTC
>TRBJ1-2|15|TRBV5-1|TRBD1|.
CASSLGNTGDHGYTF
TGCGCCAGCAGCTTGGGGAATACAGGGGATCATGGCTACACCTTC
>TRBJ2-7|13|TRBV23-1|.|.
CASSLADTYEQYF
TGCGCCAGCAGTCTGGCGGACACCTACGAGCAGTACTTC
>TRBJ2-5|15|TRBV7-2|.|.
CASSFGDSLQETQYF
TGTGCCAGCAGCTTTGGTGACAGCCTACAAGAGACCCAGTACTTC
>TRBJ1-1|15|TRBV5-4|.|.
CASSSWTPLNTEAFF
TGTGCCAGCAGCTCCTGGACACCACTGAACACTGAAGCTTTCTTT
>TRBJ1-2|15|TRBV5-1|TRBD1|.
CASSLTGGRNYGYTF
TGCGCCAGCAGCTTGACAGGGGGCAGGAACTATGGCTACACCTTC
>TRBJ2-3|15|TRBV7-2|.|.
CASSLSSLRLNPRYF
TGTGCCAGCAGCTTAAGTTCCTTGCGTCTAAACCCACGCTATTTT
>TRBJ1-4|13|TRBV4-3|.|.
CASSQVAGEKLFF
TGCGCCAGCAGCCAAGTGGCAGGGGAAAAACTGTTTTTT
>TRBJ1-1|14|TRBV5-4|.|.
CASSQTVSRTEAFF
TGTGCCAGCAGCCAGACAGTAAGTAGGACTGAAGCTTTCTTT
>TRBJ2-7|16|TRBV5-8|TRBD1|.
CASSRDRGYESYEQYF
TGTGCCAGCAGCCGGGACAGGGGTTACGAGTCCTACGAGCAGTACTTC
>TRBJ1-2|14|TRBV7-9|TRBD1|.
CASRQQGAVYGYTF
TGTGCCAGCAGGCAACAGGGGGCTGTTTATGGCTACACCTTC
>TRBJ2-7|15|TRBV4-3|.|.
CASSLQTGRGYEQYF
TGCGCCAGCAGCCTCCAAACAGGGAGGGGTTACGAGCAGTACTTC
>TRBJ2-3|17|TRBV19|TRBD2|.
CASTLRTSTLFTDTQYF
TGTGCCAGTACCCTCCGGACTAGCACTTTGTTCACAGATACGCAGTATTTT
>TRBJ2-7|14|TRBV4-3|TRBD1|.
CASSLRQGAYEQYF
TGCGCCAGCAGCCTTAGACAGGGAGCCTACGAGCAGTACTTC
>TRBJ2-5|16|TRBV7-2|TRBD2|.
CASSLGAAGRSETQYF
TGTGCCAGCAGCTTAGGGGCGGCCGGGAGGTCGGAGACCCAGTACTTC
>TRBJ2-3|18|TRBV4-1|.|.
CASSQARGGILSTDTQYF
TGCGCCAGCAGCCAAGCTAGGGGGGGGATTCTTAGCACAGATACGCAGTATTTT
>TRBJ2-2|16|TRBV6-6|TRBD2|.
CASTRAGGSKFGELFF
TGTGCCAGCACGCGAGCGGGAGGGAGTAAGTTCGGGGAGCTGTTTTTT
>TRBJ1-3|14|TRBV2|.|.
CASSQALNVNTIYF
TGTGCCAGCAGTCAGGCCCTTAACGTTAACACCATATATTTT
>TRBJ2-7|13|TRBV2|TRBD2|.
CASSAGTRREQYF
TGTGCCAGCAGTGCCGGGACTAGGCGCGAGCAGTACTTC
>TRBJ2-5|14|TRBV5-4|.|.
CASSLTSSQETQYF
TGTGCCAGCAGCTTGACTAGTTCCCAAGAGACCCAGTACTTC
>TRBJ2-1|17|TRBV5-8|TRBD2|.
CASSLTLAGAGYNEQFF
TGTGCCAGCAGCTTGACGCTAGCGGGAGCGGGGTACAATGAGCAGTTCTTC
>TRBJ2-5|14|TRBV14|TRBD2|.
CASSQRRGGETQYF
TGTGCCAGCAGCCAACGTCGGGGAGGGGAGACCCAGTACTTC
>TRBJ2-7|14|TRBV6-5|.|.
CASSPSRDTYEQYF
TGTGCCAGCAGTCCATCCAGGGACACCTACGAGCAGTACTTC
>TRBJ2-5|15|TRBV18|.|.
CASSPEGPVRGTQYF
TGTGCCAGCTCACCGGAGGGACCCGTTCGAGGGACCCAGTACTTC
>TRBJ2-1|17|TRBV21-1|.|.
CASSKPRTSGLWNEQFF
TGTGCCAGCAGCAAACCTCGGACTAGCGGGTTGTGGAATGAGCAGTTCTTC
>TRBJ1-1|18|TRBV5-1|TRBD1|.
CASSSSGWTGGRDTEAFF
TGCGCCAGCAGCTCTAGCGGGTGGACAGGGGGCAGGGACACTGAAGCTTTCTTT
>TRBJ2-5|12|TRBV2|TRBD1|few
CASINRGETQYF
TGTGCCAGCATCAACAGGGGCGAGACCCAGTACTTC
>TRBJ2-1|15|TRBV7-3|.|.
CASSLVRQGYNEQFF
TGTGCCAGCAGCTTAGTGCGGCAGGGCTACAATGAGCAGTTCTTC
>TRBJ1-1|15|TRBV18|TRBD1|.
CASSQQGARDTEAFF
TGTGCCAGCTCACAGCAGGGGGCGCGAGACACTGAAGCTTTCTTT
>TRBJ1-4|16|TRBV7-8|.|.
CASSLGARTGRGKLFF
TGTGCCAGCAGCTTAGGCGCTCGAACAGGGAGGGGAAAACTGTTTTTT
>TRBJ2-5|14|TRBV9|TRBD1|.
CASSSGQGQETQYF
TGTGCCAGCAGCTCGGGACAGGGACAAGAGACCCAGTACTTC
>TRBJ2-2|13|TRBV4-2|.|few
CASSQARVGELFF
TGTGCCAGCAGCCAAGCGCGCGTCGGGGAGCTGTTTTTT
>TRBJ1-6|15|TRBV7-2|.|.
CASSLGQAQNSPLHF
TGTGCCAGCAGCTTAGGACAGGCCCAAAATTCACCCCTCCACTTT
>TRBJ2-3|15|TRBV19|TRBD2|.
CASSIQGLAGDTQYF
TGTGCCAGTAGTATCCAGGGGCTAGCGGGAGATACGCAGTATTTT
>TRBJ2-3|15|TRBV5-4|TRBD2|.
CASSSGLAGADTQYF
TGTGCCAGCAGTTCGGGACTAGCGGGAGCGGATACGCAGTATTTT
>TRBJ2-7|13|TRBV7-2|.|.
CASSPARGGEQYF
TGTGCCAGCAGCCCGGCTCGTGGAGGCGAGCAGTACTTC
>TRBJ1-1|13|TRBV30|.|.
CAWSVRPGHQAFF
TGTGCCTGGAGCGTGCGTCCAGGGCACCAAGCTTTCTTT
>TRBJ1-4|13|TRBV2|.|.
CASHQGEYEKLFF
TGTGCCAGCCATCAAGGAGAGTATGAAAAACTGTTTTTT
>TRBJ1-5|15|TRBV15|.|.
CATSRDRNSNQPQHF
TGTGCCACCAGCAGAGACAGAAACAGCAATCAGCCCCAGCATTTT
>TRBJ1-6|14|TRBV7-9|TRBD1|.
CASSTGQADSPLHF
TGTGCCAGCAGCACGGGACAGGCGGATTCACCCCTCCACTTT
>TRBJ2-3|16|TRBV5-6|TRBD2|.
CASSLRAGGSTDTQYF
TGTGCCAGCAGCTTGAGGGCGGGGGGAAGCACAGATACGCAGTATTTT
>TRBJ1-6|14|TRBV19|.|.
CASSNGRGHSPLHF
TGTGCCAGTAGCAACGGCAGGGGTCATTCCCCCCTCCACTTT
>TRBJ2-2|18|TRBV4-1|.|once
CASSQDPHSGSNTGELFF
TGCGCCAGCAGCCAAGACCCCCACTCGGGATCGAACACCGGGGAGCTGTTTTTT
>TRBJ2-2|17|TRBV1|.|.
CTSSQDGQGAFTGELFF
TGCACCAGCAGCCAAGATGGACAGGGGGCCTTCACCGGGGAGCTGTTTTTT
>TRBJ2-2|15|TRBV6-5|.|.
CASRINRRGTGELFF
TGTGCCAGCAGAATTAACCGGAGGGGTACCGGGGAGCTGTTTTTT
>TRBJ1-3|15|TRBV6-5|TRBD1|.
CASRRQGNSGNTIYF
TGTGCCAGCAGAAGACAGGGGAACTCTGGAAACACCATATATTTT
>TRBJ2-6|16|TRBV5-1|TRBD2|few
CASSWTGGGGANVLTF
TGCGCCAGCAGCTGGACGGGGGGGGGTGGGGCCAACGTCCTGACTTTC
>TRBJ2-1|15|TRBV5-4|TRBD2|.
CATKEAGGSYNEQFF
TGTGCCACCAAAGAAGCGGGGGGGTCCTACAATGAGCAGTTCTTC
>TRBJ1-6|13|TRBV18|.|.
CASSPSRERPLHF
TGTGCCAGCTCACCATCCCGGGAAAGACCCCTCCACTTT
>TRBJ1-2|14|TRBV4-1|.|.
CASSQDQGPYGYTF
TGCGCCAGCAGCCAAGATCAGGGCCCCTATGGCTACACCTTC
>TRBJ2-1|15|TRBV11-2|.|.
CASSLGTAAVYEQFF
TGTGCCAGCAGCTTAGGAACGGCTGCGGTTTATGAGCAGTTCTTC
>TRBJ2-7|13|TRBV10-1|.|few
CASSGTIAYEQYF
TGCGCCAGCAGTGGGACAATCGCCTACGAGCAGTACTTC